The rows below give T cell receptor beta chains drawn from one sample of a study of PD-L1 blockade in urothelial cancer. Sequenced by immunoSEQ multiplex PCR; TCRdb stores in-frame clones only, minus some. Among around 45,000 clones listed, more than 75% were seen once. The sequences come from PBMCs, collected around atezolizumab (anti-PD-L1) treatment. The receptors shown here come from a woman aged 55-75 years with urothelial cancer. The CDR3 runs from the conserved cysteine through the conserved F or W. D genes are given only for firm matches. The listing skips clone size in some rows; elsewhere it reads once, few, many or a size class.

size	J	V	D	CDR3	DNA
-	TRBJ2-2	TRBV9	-	CASSRGLRNTGELFF	TGTGCCAGCAGCAGGGGACTGAGGAACACCGGGGAGCTGTTTTTT
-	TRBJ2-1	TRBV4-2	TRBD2	CASSRPSGYYNEQFF	TGTGCCAGCAGCCGACCTAGCGGGTACTACAATGAGCAGTTCTTC
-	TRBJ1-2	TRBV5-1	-	CASSLARSTPYGYTF	TGCGCCAGCAGCTTGGCCAGGTCAACACCCTATGGCTACACCTTC
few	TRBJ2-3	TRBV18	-	CASSPSRGSSATQYF	TGTGCCAGCTCACCATCTAGGGGATCTAGCGCTACGCAGTATTTT
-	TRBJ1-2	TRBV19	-	CASSIDPGSNYGYTF	TGTGCCAGTAGTATAGATCCAGGAAGTAACTATGGCTACACCTTC
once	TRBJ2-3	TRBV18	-	CASSPPSGGGTDTQYF	TGTGCCAGCTCACCCCCATCGGGGGGCGGCACAGATACGCAGTATTTT
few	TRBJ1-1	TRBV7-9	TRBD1	CASSFSTGVTTEAFF	TGTGCCAGCAGCTTTTCAACAGGGGTCACCACTGAAGCTTTCTTT
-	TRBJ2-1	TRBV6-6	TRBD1	CASRPDRDYDNEQFF	TGTGCCAGCAGACCTGACAGGGATTATGACAATGAGCAGTTCTTC
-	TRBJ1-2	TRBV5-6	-	CASSFRQEYGYTF	TGTGCCAGCAGCTTCCGACAGGAGTATGGCTACACCTTC
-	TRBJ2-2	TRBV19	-	CASRTAGELFF	TGTGCCAGCCGGACTGCCGGGGAGCTGTTTTTT
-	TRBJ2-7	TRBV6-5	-	CASSYSASSYEQYF	TGTGCCAGCAGTTACTCAGCTAGCTCCTACGAGCAGTACTTC
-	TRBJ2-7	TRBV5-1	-	CASSLRTKVDEQYF	TGCGCCAGCAGCTTGAGGACAAAGGTTGATGAGCAGTACTTC
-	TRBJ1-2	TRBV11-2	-	CASSRGGYYGYTF	TGTGCCAGCAGCCGAGGGGGTTACTATGGCTACACCTTC
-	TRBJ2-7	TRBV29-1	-	CSVSGAAYEQYF	TGCAGCGTTTCAGGGGCCGCCTACGAGCAGTACTTC
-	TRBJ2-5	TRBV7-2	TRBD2	CASSSKLLAEAGAQETQYF	TGTGCCAGCAGCTCGAAACTCCTAGCGGAGGCAGGTGCGCAAGAGACCCAGTACTTC
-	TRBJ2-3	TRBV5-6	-	CASKRLDGPGTQYF	TGTGCCAGCAAGAGACTAGACGGCCCGGGTACGCAGTATTTT
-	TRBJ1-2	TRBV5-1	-	CASRPSGGRSYGYTF	TGCGCCAGCAGACCCTCGGGGGGTCGGAGCTATGGCTACACCTTC
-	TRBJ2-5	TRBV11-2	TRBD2	CASSPGTTYETQYF	TGTGCCAGCAGCCCCGGGACTACCTACGAGACCCAGTACTTC
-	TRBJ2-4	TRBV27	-	CASSPRTAALAKNIQYF	TGTGCCAGCAGTCCTAGGACAGCGGCACTAGCCAAAAACATTCAGTACTTC
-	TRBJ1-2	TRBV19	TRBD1	CASSNPRGRGANYGYTF	TGTGCCAGTAGTAACCCCAGGGGGCGAGGAGCTAACTATGGCTACACCTTC
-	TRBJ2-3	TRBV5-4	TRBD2	CASSSVAGGRIDTQYF	TGTGCCAGCAGCTCCGTAGCGGGGGGGCGAATAGATACGCAGTATTTT
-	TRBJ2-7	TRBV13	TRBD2	CASSSRLAENPYEQYF	TGTGCCAGCAGCTCCCGACTAGCGGAAAATCCCTACGAGCAGTACTTC
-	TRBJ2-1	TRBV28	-	CASSPGGNEQFF	TGTGCCAGCAGTCCCGGGGGTAATGAGCAGTTCTTC
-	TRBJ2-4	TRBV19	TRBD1	CASSVQGVAKNIQYF	TGTGCCAGTAGTGTACAGGGGGTGGCCAAAAACATTCAGTACTTC
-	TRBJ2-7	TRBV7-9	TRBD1	CASSLARGVGTDDYEQYF	TGTGCCAGCAGCTTAGCCAGGGGAGTCGGGACAGATGACTACGAGCAGTACTTC
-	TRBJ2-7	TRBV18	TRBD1	CASSSLTGGSDEQYF	TGTGCCAGCTCATCGTTGACAGGGGGCTCTGACGAGCAGTACTTC
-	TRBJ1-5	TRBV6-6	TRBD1	CASNEGTGDRQPQHF	TGTGCCAGCAACGAGGGGACAGGGGATAGGCAGCCCCAGCATTTT
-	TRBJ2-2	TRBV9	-	CASSPRWGGADTGELFF	TGTGCCAGCAGCCCTCGATGGGGGGGGGCAGACACCGGGGAGCTGTTTTTT
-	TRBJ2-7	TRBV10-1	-	CASIEWGRAYEQYF	TGCGCCAGCATCGAGTGGGGCCGAGCCTACGAGCAGTACTTC
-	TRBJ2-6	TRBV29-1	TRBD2	CGGLAGGFPGANVLTF	TGCGGGGGACTAGCGGGAGGCTTTCCTGGGGCCAACGTCCTGACTTTC
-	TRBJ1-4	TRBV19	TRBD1	CASTGTGRINEKLFF	TGTGCCAGTACCGGGACAGGGCGAATTAATGAAAAACTGTTTTTT
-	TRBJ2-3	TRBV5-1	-	CASSLSDTQYF	TGCGCCAGCAGCTTAAGCGATACGCAGTATTTT
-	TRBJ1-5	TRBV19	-	CASSKTLGYSNQPQHF	TGTGCCAGTAGTAAGACCCTGGGCTATAGCAATCAGCCCCAGCATTTT
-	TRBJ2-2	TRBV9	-	CASSVVRTGELFF	TGTGCCAGCAGCGTAGTCAGGACCGGGGAGCTGTTTTTT
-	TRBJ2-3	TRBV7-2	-	CASSLALFGTQYF	TGTGCCAGCAGCTTAGCCCTCTTTGGCACGCAGTATTTT
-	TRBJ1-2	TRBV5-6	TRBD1	CASSFTGQSNYGYTF	TGTGCCAGCAGCTTCACGGGACAGTCCAACTATGGCTACACCTTC
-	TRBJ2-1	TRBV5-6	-	CASKGIEQFF	TGTGCCAGCAAGGGGATTGAGCAGTTCTTC
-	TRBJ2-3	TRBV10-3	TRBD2	CAISESEREILTDTQYF	TGTGCCATCAGTGAGTCTGAGCGGGAGATTCTCACAGATACGCAGTATTTT
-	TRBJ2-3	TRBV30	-	CAWSDSEAGTFTDTQYF	TGTGCCTGGAGTGATTCTGAAGCCGGGACTTTCACAGATACGCAGTATTTT
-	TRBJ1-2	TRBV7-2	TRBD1	CASSSVSGGAGYGYTF	TGTGCCAGCAGCTCCGTTTCAGGGGGCGCGGGCTATGGCTACACCTTC
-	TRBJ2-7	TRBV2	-	CASTIRDRSYEQYF	TGTGCCAGCACTATCCGGGATAGGTCCTACGAGCAGTACTTC
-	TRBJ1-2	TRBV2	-	CASTVYRAPPYGYTF	TGTGCCAGCACCGTATACAGGGCCCCCCCCTATGGCTACACCTTC
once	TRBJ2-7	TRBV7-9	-	CASSGAPYEQYF	TGTGCCAGCAGCGGGGCCCCCTACGAGCAGTACTTC
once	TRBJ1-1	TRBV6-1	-	CASSVPGRSTEAFF	TGTGCCAGCAGCGTCCCCGGCAGGTCAACTGAAGCTTTCTTT
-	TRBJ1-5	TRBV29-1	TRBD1	CSVGNTGGAGQPQHF	TGCAGCGTTGGGAACACAGGGGGCGCAGGCCAGCCCCAGCATTTT
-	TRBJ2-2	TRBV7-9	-	CASSLATGTWATGELFF	TGTGCCAGCAGCTTAGCTACCGGGACATGGGCCACCGGGGAGCTGTTTTTT
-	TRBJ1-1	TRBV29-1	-	CSVDGGTTEAFF	TGCAGCGTTGATGGCGGAACCACTGAAGCTTTCTTT
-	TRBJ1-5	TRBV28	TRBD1	CASRPGQGRMSNQPQHF	TGTGCCAGCAGACCCGGACAGGGCAGGATGAGCAATCAGCCCCAGCATTTT
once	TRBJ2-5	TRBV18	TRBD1	CASSQGQGETQYF	TGTGCCAGCTCACAGGGACAGGGCGAGACCCAGTACTTC
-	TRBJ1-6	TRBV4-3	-	CASSQDNGNSPLHF	TGCGCCAGCAGCCAAGATAACGGGAATTCACCCCTCCACTTT
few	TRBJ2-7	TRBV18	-	CASSPRLPSGNYEQYF	TGTGCCAGCTCACCACGACTCCCGTCCGGAAACTACGAGCAGTACTTC
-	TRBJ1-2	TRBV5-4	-	CASSLPGDSRGYTF	TGTGCCAGCAGCCTTCCCGGGGATTCTCGAGGCTACACCTTC
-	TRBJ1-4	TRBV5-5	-	CASSPDSEKLFF	TGTGCCAGCAGCCCCGACAGTGAAAAACTGTTTTTT
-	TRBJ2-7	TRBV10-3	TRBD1	CAISESPGQGFEQYF	TGTGCCATCAGTGAGTCCCCGGGACAGGGATTCGAGCAGTACTTC
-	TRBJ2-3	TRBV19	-	CASSATASTDTQYF	TGTGCCAGTAGTGCGACAGCTAGCACAGATACGCAGTATTTT